One sample yielded the 5 T cell receptor beta chains listed below, sequenced in a study of T cells in Graves' hyperthyroidism and ophthalmopathy. What was amplified from RNA transcripts were TCR beta CDR3 regions. The TCR CDR3 was amplified in a first-round RT-PCR using the HTBI primer set. TCRdb reprocessed the multiplex PCR reads with MiXCR, giving one entry per CDR3 protein. Among a few hundred thousand distinct CDR3 sequences listed, 15% to 20% were seen once. The specimen was blood. All receptors come from a woman aged 25 to 39 with Graves' ophthalmopathy.

This clonotype was counted many times. The V gene is TRBV30, the J gene TRBJ1-2, with unresolved D. Germline CDR1 GTSNPN, CDR2 SVGIG (reference sequence). The CDR3 length is 13 residues. Deletions cut 0 bases from V and 10 bases from J, with 15 bases between. The CDR3 sequence is CAWSVWTGGIYTF. CDR3 sequence (DNA): TGTGCCTGGAGTGTATGGACGGGTGGGATCTACACCTTC.

This clonotype was recorded at least ten times. This chain joins TRBV6-6 and TRBJ2-7; maybe TRBD2 (6 bases). There are 14 residues in the CDR3. Germline loops: CDR1 MNHNY, CDR2 SVGAGI (reference sequence). Trimming stripped 0 bases from V and 0 bases from J, with 6 bases between. The CDR3 DNA sequence: TGTGCCAGCAGTTACTCGCGGGGCTCCTACGAGCAGTACTTC. Its protein is CASSYSRGSYEQYF.

This clonotype was detected a few times. V usage is TRBV27 and J usage is TRBJ2-1; D not certain. Trimming left V 2 bases short and J 7 bases short, with 21 bases between. This CDR3 comprises 17 residues. Germline CDR1 reads MNHEY; CDR2 reads SMNVEV (reference sequence). This CDR3 is CASSLTPERSAKNEQFF. CDR3 DNA sequence: TGTGCCAGCAGTTTAACGCCCGAACGATCGGCGAAAAATGAGCAGTTCTTC.

This clonotype appeared many times. Here the CDR3 DNA reads TGCAGTGCTAACACGGATAGGGGGTTGAAGGACTCCTCCTACAATGAGCAGTTCTTC. Amino acids: CSANTDRGLKDSSYNEQFF. This chain connects TRBV20-1 to TRBJ2-1, with a weak D call TRBD1 (6 bases). Germline CDR1 reads DFQATT; CDR2 reads SNEGSKA (reference sequence). The CDR3 spans 19 residues. V lost 4 bases and J 0 bases, leaving 25 bases between the germline ends.

This clonotype has more than one count but fewer than ten. The V and J genes are TRBV4-2 and TRBJ2-6; D possibly uses TRBD1 or TRBD2 (5 bases each). Per the germline V gene, CDR1 is LGHNA and CDR2 is YNFKEQ. The CDR3 has 18 residues. V dropped 5 bases and J dropped 0 bases, with 17 bases sitting between them. The CDR3 reads CASSTWDRDLSGANVLTF. The CDR3 coding sequence is TGTGCCAGCAGCACTTGGGACCGAGACCTCTCTGGGGCCAACGTCCTGACTTTC.